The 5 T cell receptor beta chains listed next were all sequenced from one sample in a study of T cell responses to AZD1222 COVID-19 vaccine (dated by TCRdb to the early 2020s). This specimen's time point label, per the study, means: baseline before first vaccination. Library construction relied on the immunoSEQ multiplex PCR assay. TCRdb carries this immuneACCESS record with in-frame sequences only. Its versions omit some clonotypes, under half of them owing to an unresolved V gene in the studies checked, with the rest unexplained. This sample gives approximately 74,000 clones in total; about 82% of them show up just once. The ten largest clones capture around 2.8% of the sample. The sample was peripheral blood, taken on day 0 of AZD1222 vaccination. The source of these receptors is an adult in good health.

In nucleotides, the CDR3 is TGTGCCAGCAGTTACTCGGAACCCGGGACTAGTTACGAGCAGTACTTC. As protein: CASSYSEPGTSYEQYF. The chain employs TRBV6-5 and TRBJ2-7; TRBD2 agrees at 8 bases. Per germline, CDR1 MNHEY and CDR2 SVGAGI. The CDR3 length is 16 residues. V trimming: 0 bases; J trimming: 4 bases; junction bases outside the gene matches: 8.

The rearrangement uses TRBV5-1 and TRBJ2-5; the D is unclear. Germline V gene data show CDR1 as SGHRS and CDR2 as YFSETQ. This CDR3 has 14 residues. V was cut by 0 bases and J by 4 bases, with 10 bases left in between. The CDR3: CASSLVGSRETQYF. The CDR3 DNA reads TGCGCCAGCAGCTTGGTAGGCAGTAGAGAGACCCAGTACTTC. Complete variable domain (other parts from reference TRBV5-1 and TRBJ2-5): KAGVTQTPRYLIKTRGQQVTLSCSPISGHRSVSWYQQTPGQGLQFLFEYFSETQRNKGNFPGRFSGRQFSNSRSEMNVSTLELGDSALYLCASSLVGSRETQYFGPGTRLLVL.

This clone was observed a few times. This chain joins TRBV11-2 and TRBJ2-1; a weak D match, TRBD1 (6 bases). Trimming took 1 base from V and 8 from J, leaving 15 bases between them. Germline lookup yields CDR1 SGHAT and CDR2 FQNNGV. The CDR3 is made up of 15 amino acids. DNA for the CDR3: TGTGCCAGCAGCTTAGTACAGGGACCGCCCGATGAGCAGTTCTTC. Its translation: CASSLVQGPPDEQFF.

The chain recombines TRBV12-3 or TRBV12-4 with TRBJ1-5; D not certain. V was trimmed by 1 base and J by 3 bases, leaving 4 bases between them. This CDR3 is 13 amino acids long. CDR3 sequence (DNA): TGTGCCAGCAGTTTAGATCCCAATCAGCCCCAGCATTTT. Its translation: CASSLDPNQPQHF.

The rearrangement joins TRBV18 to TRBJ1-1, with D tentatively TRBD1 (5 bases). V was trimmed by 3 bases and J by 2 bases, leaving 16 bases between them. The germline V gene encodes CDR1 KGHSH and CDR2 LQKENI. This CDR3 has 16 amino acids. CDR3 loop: CASSPRGGDQNTEAFF. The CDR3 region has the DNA TGTGCCAGCTCACCCCGGGGGGGGGACCAAAACACTGAAGCTTTCTTT. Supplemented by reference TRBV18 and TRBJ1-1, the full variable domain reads NAGVMQNPRHLVRRRGQEARLRCSPMKGHSHVYWYRQLPEEGLKFMVYLQKENIIDESGMPKERFSAEFPKEGPSILRIQQVVRGDSAAYFCASSPRGGDQNTEAFFGQGTRLTVV.